These 20 T cell receptor beta chains came from one sample sequenced in a study of cytomegalovirus exposure and HLA in healthy donors. The primer mix had 60 Vbeta and 13 Jbeta primers. The assay was immunoSEQ multiplex PCR, and TCRdb's table has in-frame clones only and misses some. Among 150,000 to 200,000 clones listed, 79% were seen once. Sequencing used PBMCs. These receptors came from a woman aged 50 to 60 in good health and CMV-seronegative.

The chain recombines TRBV9 with TRBJ2-6; D gene ambiguous. CDR3 length: 15 amino acids. Germline loops: CDR1 SGDLS, CDR2 YYNGEE. Trimming took off 0 bases at V and 3 bases at J, with 7 bases between the two ends. CDR3 nucleotide sequence: TGTGCCAGCAGCGTAGCAGGCAATGGGGCCAACGTCCTGACTTTC. This codes for CASSVAGNGANVLTF.

V usage is TRBV7-9 and J usage is TRBJ2-1, with a tentative D call TRBD2 (5 bases). Germline assignment: CDR1 SEHNR and CDR2 FQNEAQ (reference sequence). The CDR3 loop spans 14 amino acids. The ends were cut back, 5 bases at V and 7 bases at J, with 15 bases in the middle. The CDR3 DNA sequence: TGTGCCAGCAGCGTCTCCCTAGCCGCGAATGAGCAGTTCTTC. Amino acids: CASSVSLAANEQFF.

J is TRBJ2-5 and V is TRBV7-3; 8 bases line up with TRBD1. Per the germline V gene, CDR1 is SGHTA and CDR2 is FQGTGA. Trimming at V came to 4 bases and at J to 2 bases, leaving 3 bases not matched to a gene. CDR3 length: 14 residues. Written as DNA, the CDR3 is TGTGCCAGCAGCTGGACAGGGAAACAAGAGACCCAGTACTTC. Translated, it gives CASSWTGKQETQYF.

This sequence joins TRBV19 and TRBJ2-6, with D possibly matching TRBD1 (5 bases). Germline lookup yields CDR1 LNHDA and CDR2 SQIVND (reference sequence). CDR3 length: 17 amino acids. With 3 bases removed from V and 2 bases from J, the gap between germline ends came to 14 bases. For the CDR3, the DNA is TGTGCCAGTAGTATCCAAGTGGGGCAGCCTGGGGCCAACGTCCTGACTTTC. Translating it yields CASSIQVGQPGANVLTF.

The V gene is TRBV6-6, the J gene TRBJ1-1; possible D gene TRBD1, 6 bases. V was shortened by 11 bases and J by 0 bases, with 22 bases between the two germline ends. Germline V lookup: CDR1 MNHNY, CDR2 SVGAGI (reference sequence). This CDR3 is built from 16 residues. CDR3 region: CAGTLRGKALNTEAFF. In DNA form, the CDR3 reads TGTGCCGGCACCCTAAGGGGGAAGGCGCTGAACACTGAAGCTTTCTTT.

This clone was detected once. The rearrangement uses TRBV4-1 and TRBJ2-1, with 10 bases that match TRBD2. This CDR3 contains 16 residues. CDR1 and CDR2 from the germline V gene are MGHRA and YSYEKL. With 4 bases clipped from V and 6 bases from J, the junction kept 9 bases outside the gene matches. The CDR3 DNA follows: TGCGCCAGCAGCCTAGAAGCGGGGGGGCCCTTCAATGAGCAGTTCTTC. Translated, it gives CASSLEAGGPFNEQFF.

This clone showed up just a few times. The chain carries TRBV4-2 and TRBJ2-3, with 14 bases fitting TRBD2. With 0 bases clipped from V and 3 bases from J, the junction kept 2 bases outside the gene matches. The CDR3 spans 17 residues. Per the germline V gene, CDR1 is LGHNA and CDR2 is YNFKEQ. CDR3 amino acids: CASSQETSGGATDTQYF. CDR3 bases: TGTGCCAGCAGCCAAGAGACTAGCGGGGGGGCGACAGATACGCAGTATTTT.

V gene TRBV7-9 combines with J gene TRBJ1-4, with D possibly TRBD1 on 6 matching bases. Per germline, CDR1 SEHNR and CDR2 FQNEAQ (reference sequence). V dropped 1 base and J dropped 4 bases, with 10 bases sitting between them. The CDR3 consists of 15 residues. CDR3 in DNA: TGTGCCAGCAGCTTAGGACAGGCGGATAATGAAAAACTGTTTTTT. Translating gives CASSLGQADNEKLFF. Full variable domain (rest looked up from reference TRBV7-9 and TRBJ1-4): DTGVSQNPRHKITKRGQNVTFRCDPISEHNRLYWYRQTLGQGPEFLTYFQNEAQLEKSRLLSDRFSAERPKGSFSTLEIQRTEQGDSAMYLCASSLGQADNEKLFFGSGTQLSVL.

The chain uses TRBV28 and TRBJ2-2, with D hard to call. There are 14 residues in the CDR3. Germline CDR1 and CDR2: MDHEN and SYDVKM. V lost 6 bases, J lost 1 base, and 9 bases lay in between. The CDR3 DNA sequence: TGTGCCAGCAGGCAGAGCGAGAACACCGGGGAGCTGTTTTTT. As protein: CASRQSENTGELFF.

The chain has TRBV29-1 and TRBJ2-7, with TRBD2 matching over 7 bases. The V segment lost 4 bases and the J segment 4 bases; nucleotides outside the gene matches: 1. CDR1 SQVTM and CDR2 ANQGSEA come from the germline V gene. The CDR3 covers 11 residues. CDR3 nucleotide sequence: TGCAGCGTTGGGGGACTATACGAGCAGTACTTC. This codes for CSVGGLYEQYF.

The rearrangement links TRBV11-1 to TRBJ1-2; TRBD1 agrees at 7 bases. V was clipped by 4 bases and J by 13 bases; unmatched bases: 9. The germline gives CDR1 SGHAT, CDR2 FQDESV (reference sequence). The CDR3 consists of 12 residues. Here the CDR3 reads CASSWNTGDCTF. DNA for the CDR3: TGTGCCAGCAGCTGGAACACAGGGGACTGCACCTTC.

The genes are TRBV4-1 and TRBJ2-7, with TRBD1 as a possible D gene (5 bases). The CDR3 has 15 amino acids. The germline V gene encodes CDR1 MGHRA and CDR2 YSYEKL. Trimming shortened V by 1 base and J by 2 bases, and 12 bases separated the two germline ends. For the CDR3, the DNA is TGCGCCAGCAGCCAAGGGGCTCCACAGGCCTACGAGCAGTACTTC. It translates to CASSQGAPQAYEQYF.

The J gene is TRBJ1-2, the V gene TRBV6-4, with D possibly being TRBD1 (6 bases). V was pared by 8 bases and J by 4 bases, with 20 bases between. This CDR3 is built from 15 residues. The germline CDR1 and CDR2 sequences are MRHNA and SNTAGT. The CDR3 bases are TGTGCCAGCCGGCCAGGGGTCCTAACCTCCTATGGCTACACCTTC. Translating it yields CASRPGVLTSYGYTF.

This sequence joins TRBV4-2 and TRBJ2-7; 7 bases match TRBD1. With 3 bases clipped from V and 3 bases from J, the junction kept 8 bases outside the gene matches. The CDR3 is made up of 15 amino acids. Germline loops: CDR1 LGHNA, CDR2 YNFKEQ. CDR3 in amino acids: CASSHGQESYYEQYF. The CDR3 DNA is TGTGCCAGCAGCCACGGACAGGAATCATACTACGAGCAGTACTTC.

The CDR3 DNA follows: TGTGCCAGCAGCTTTGGACAGGGGGCGAATCAGAATTCACCCCTCCACTTT. This encodes CASSFGQGANQNSPLHF. This rearrangement joins TRBV7-9 to TRBJ1-6; 11 nucleotides align to TRBD1. V lost 3 bases to trimming and J lost 7 bases; unmatched junction nucleotides: 8. Germline CDR1 and CDR2: SEHNR and FQNEAQ (reference sequence). There are 17 residues in the CDR3.

The CDR3 nucleotides read TGTGCCAGTAGAGACGGACAGGGGGGTCTTGGCTACACCTTC. Its translation is CASRDGQGGLGYTF. This chain uses TRBV19 with TRBJ1-2; 10 positions agree with TRBD1. Germline V lookup: CDR1 LNHDA, CDR2 SQIVND (reference sequence). This CDR3 contains 14 residues. With 6 bases clipped from V and 7 bases from J, the junction kept 8 bases outside the gene matches.

A note on this clone: Mismatch with germline at one junction end may stem from a read error. The V call is TRBV7-9, the J call TRBJ2-7; maybe TRBD1 (6 bases). CDR3 length equals 14 residues. Germline V gene data show CDR1 as SEHNR and CDR2 as FQNEAQ (reference sequence). In nucleotides, the CDR3 is TGTTCCAGCAGCTCCCTGGACAGCTCCTACGAGCAGTACTTC. The encoded protein is CSSSSLDSSYEQYF.

In this sample, this clone turned up a few times. This chain connects TRBV11-2 to TRBJ1-1; 7 nucleotides align to TRBD1. CDR3 length equals 15 residues. CDR1 is SGHAT and CDR2 is FQNNGV in the germline V gene. Unmatched junction bases numbered 12, after V lost 5 bases and J lost 6 bases. Written as DNA, the CDR3 is TGTGCCAGCAGCGAAGACAGGGTCAGGGTCGCTGAAGCTTTCTTT. It encodes CASSEDRVRVAEAFF.

The sample holds a few counts of this clone. The chain couples TRBV11-3 to TRBJ1-3; D is unresolved. The ends were cut back, 5 bases at V and 4 bases at J, with 9 bases in the middle. Germline lookup yields CDR1 SGHNT and CDR2 YENEEA. This CDR3 is built from 13 residues. The CDR3 sequence is CASSALRGNTIYF. The CDR3 nucleotides read TGTGCCAGCAGCGCACTGCGAGGAAACACCATATATTTT.

This clone was picked up a small number of times. The rearrangement joins TRBV11-2 to TRBJ2-2; TRBD2 is a possible D gene (5 bases). Trimming took 1 base from V and 6 from J, leaving 12 bases between them. CDR3 length: 15 amino acids. The germline V gene has CDR1 SGHAT and CDR2 FQNNGV. The DNA of the CDR3 is TGTGCCAGCAGCTTAGTTAGCGACGGGGCCGGGGAGCTGTTTTTT. Residues: CASSLVSDGAGELFF.